This T cell receptor (beta chain) appears in the sequencing data of a study of T cell repertoires in cytomegalovirus infection. Overall study findings and caveats: Individuals carrying CMV plus the relevant HLA were identified by cumulative frequency of public TCR beta families.

TCRdb ran MiXCR on the reads and lists one entry per CDR3 protein. The sample lists approximately 500,000 distinct CDR3 sequences; approximately 10% were seen once. This clonotype was recorded many times. What it binds is unknown. Germline values: CDR1 SGHAT, CDR2 FQNNGV. CDR3 length: 15 amino acids. V was pared by 5 bases and J by 0 bases, with 11 bases between. Sequencing was performed on PBMCs. V and J are TRBV11-2 and TRBJ1-3; tentatively, D is TRBD1 (6 bases). The source is a human donor in good health (CMV status not recorded). Some clones in this sample may be carry-over from other donors' samples. Written as DNA, the CDR3 is TGTGCCAGCAGCCCCAGGGGATACTCTGGAAACACCATATATTTT. This gives the protein CASSPRGYSGNTIYF. Based on the CDR3 plus reference TRBV11-2 and TRBJ1-3, the full variable domain is EAGVAQSPRYKIIEKRQSVAFWCNPISGHATLYWYQQILGQGPKLLIQFQNNGVVDDSQLPKDRFSAERLKGVDSTLKIQPAKLEDSAVYLCASSPRGYSGNTIYFGEGSWLTVV.